This T cell receptor beta chain was sequenced in a study of cytomegalovirus exposure and HLA in healthy donors. General study results and limits: Investigators reported 164 TCR beta chains as tied to cytomegalovirus. In vitro confirmation showed a few CMV-associated chains to be CMV antigen specific. Most subjects had HLA-A and HLA-B alleles reportedly predicted accurately by TCR beta sequences. A link between a missense DCLRE1C variant and TCR beta V- and J-gene trimming emerged from a later analysis.

As concerns this clone: The antigen is unknown.

Trimming took 4 bases from V and 2 from J, leaving 11 bases between them. The CDR3 covers 14 residues. Germline V gene data show CDR1 as ENHRY and CDR2 as SYGVKD. Researchers ran the PCR with 60 Vbeta and 13 Jbeta primers. Produced via immunoSEQ multiplex PCR; TCRdb's table is partial and in-frame only. Of 110,000 to 150,000 clones listed, over 70% are singletons. V gene TRBV10-3 combines with J gene TRBJ1-2, with D hard to call. Sequencing input: PBMCs. The origin of this receptor is a man aged 25 to 40 in good health and CMV-seronegative. The CDR3, as DNA: TGTGCCATCAGTGTGTCTCCTGAGAACTATGGCTACACCTTC. It yields the protein CAISVSPENYGYTF.